This is a list of T cell receptor beta chains from one sample in a study of T cells after yellow fever vaccination. TCRdb redid the calling of the 5' RACE reads with MiXCR, one entry per CDR3 protein. Of roughly 500,000 distinct CDR3 sequences listed, under 25% are singletons. This material consisted of PBMCs, taken 15 days after the yellow fever booster vaccination. The receptor set was obtained from a man younger than 45 who received the YFV17D yellow fever vaccine. Each CDR3 is given with its conserved first and last residue. The D gene is left open where the match is weak. Size is stated for part of the rows, as once, few or many counts, or as a class when the clone is expanded.

J gene: TRBJ2-7; CDR3 length: 15; clone size: few; V gene: TRBV30; D gene: TRBD2; CDR3 protein: CAWNRPSGISYEQYF; CDR3 DNA: TGTGCCTGGAATCGGCCTAGCGGCATCTCCTACGAGCAGTACTTC
J gene: TRBJ1-5; CDR3 length: 15; clone size: NA; V gene: TRBV6-2/TRBV6-3; D gene: NA; CDR3 protein: CASSYVGRSNQPQHF; CDR3 DNA: TGTGCCAGCAGTTACGTGGGTAGGAGCAATCAGCCCCAGCATTTT
J gene: TRBJ2-5; CDR3 length: 16; clone size: NA; V gene: TRBV11-2; D gene: TRBD1; CDR3 protein: CASSRTVPGQQETQYF; CDR3 DNA: TGTGCCAGCAGCCGGACAGTACCGGGACAGCAAGAGACCCAGTACTTC
J gene: TRBJ2-5; CDR3 length: 17; clone size: NA; V gene: TRBV5-4; D gene: TRBD1; CDR3 protein: CASRSGTGYIGGETQYF; CDR3 DNA: TGTGCCAGCAGGTCCGGGACAGGATATATCGGGGGAGAGACCCAGTACTTC
J gene: TRBJ2-5; CDR3 length: 14; clone size: many; V gene: TRBV6-5; D gene: TRBD1; CDR3 protein: CASSYPGQQETQYF; CDR3 DNA: TGTGCCAGCAGTTACCCGGGACAGCAAGAGACCCAGTACTTC
J gene: TRBJ1-2; CDR3 length: 14; clone size: few; V gene: TRBV12-3/TRBV12-4; D gene: NA; CDR3 protein: CASSLGTESYGYTF; CDR3 DNA: TGTGCCAGCAGTTTAGGGACAGAATCCTATGGCTACACCTTC
J gene: TRBJ1-1; CDR3 length: 15; clone size: few; V gene: TRBV4-3; D gene: NA; CDR3 protein: CASSPRGREDTEAFF; CDR3 DNA: TGCGCCAGCAGCCCCCGGGGGAGGGAGGACACTGAAGCTTTCTTT
J gene: TRBJ2-1; CDR3 length: 14; clone size: few; V gene: TRBV20-1; D gene: NA; CDR3 protein: CSARDQDRNNEQFF; CDR3 DNA: TGCAGTGCTAGAGATCAGGACAGAAACAATGAGCAGTTCTTC
J gene: TRBJ1-1; CDR3 length: 14; clone size: NA; V gene: TRBV30; D gene: NA; CDR3 protein: CAWTRPVMNTEAFF; CDR3 DNA: TGTGCCTGGACCAGACCCGTCATGAACACTGAAGCTTTCTTT
J gene: TRBJ2-1; CDR3 length: 14; clone size: NA; V gene: TRBV27; D gene: NA; CDR3 protein: CASSLDLAKNEQFF; CDR3 DNA: TGTGCCAGCAGTTTAGACCTAGCGAAAAATGAGCAGTTCTTC
J gene: TRBJ2-1; CDR3 length: 14; clone size: many; V gene: TRBV24-1; D gene: NA; CDR3 protein: CATSVPPDHNEQFF; CDR3 DNA: TGTGCCACCAGTGTTCCCCCGGACCACAATGAGCAGTTCTTC
J gene: TRBJ1-2; CDR3 length: 15; clone size: few; V gene: TRBV25-1; D gene: NA; CDR3 protein: CASSFGQTANYGYTF; CDR3 DNA: TGTGCCAGCTCCTTCGGGCAGACAGCTAACTATGGCTACACCTTC
J gene: TRBJ1-1; CDR3 length: 15; clone size: few; V gene: TRBV25-1; D gene: TRBD1; CDR3 protein: CASSEFGTVNTEAFF; CDR3 DNA: TGTGCCAGCAGTGAATTTGGGACAGTGAACACTGAAGCTTTCTTT
J gene: TRBJ2-3; CDR3 length: 15; clone size: few; V gene: TRBV5-1; D gene: TRBD1; CDR3 protein: CASTSGQGGADTQYF; CDR3 DNA: TGCGCCAGCACCTCGGGACAGGGGGGCGCAGATACGCAGTATTTT
J gene: TRBJ2-1; CDR3 length: 16; clone size: few; V gene: TRBV20-1; D gene: TRBD2; CDR3 protein: CSARPGLAEVYNEQFF; CDR3 DNA: TGCAGTGCTAGGCCAGGACTAGCGGAGGTATACAATGAGCAGTTCTTC
J gene: TRBJ2-3; CDR3 length: 14; clone size: many; V gene: TRBV20-1; D gene: NA; CDR3 protein: CSASRGRGTDTQYF; CDR3 DNA: TGCAGTGCTTCACGGGGCAGGGGCACAGATACGCAGTATTTT
J gene: TRBJ1-5; CDR3 length: 15; clone size: NA; V gene: TRBV6-1; D gene: TRBD1; CDR3 protein: CASSRQGNSNQPQHF; CDR3 DNA: TGTGCCAGCAGTCGACAGGGGAATAGCAATCAGCCCCAGCATTTT
J gene: TRBJ2-1; CDR3 length: 13; clone size: NA; V gene: TRBV5-1; D gene: NA; CDR3 protein: CASGVTADNEQFF; CDR3 DNA: TGCGCCAGCGGAGTAACAGCTGACAATGAGCAGTTCTTC
J gene: TRBJ2-7; CDR3 length: 16; clone size: many; V gene: TRBV20-1; D gene: NA; CDR3 protein: CSALLPPDLASYEQYF; CDR3 DNA: TGCAGTGCTCTACTCCCCCCAGACCTAGCCTCCTACGAGCAGTACTTC
J gene: TRBJ2-1; CDR3 length: 11; clone size: NA; V gene: TRBV20-1; D gene: NA; CDR3 protein: CSASWRDEQFF; CDR3 DNA: TGCAGTGCTAGCTGGCGGGATGAGCAGTTCTTC
J gene: TRBJ2-3; CDR3 length: 14; clone size: NA; V gene: TRBV10-3; D gene: NA; CDR3 protein: CAISGGGHTDTQYF; CDR3 DNA: TGTGCCATCAGTGGAGGCGGTCACACAGATACGCAGTATTTT
J gene: TRBJ1-6; CDR3 length: 13; clone size: NA; V gene: TRBV3-1; D gene: TRBD1; CDR3 protein: CASSRQGFSPLHF; CDR3 DNA: TGTGCCAGCAGTCGACAGGGGTTTTCACCCCTCCACTTT
J gene: TRBJ2-4; CDR3 length: 15; clone size: NA; V gene: TRBV20-1; D gene: TRBD2; CDR3 protein: CSARDWAGGLDIQYF; CDR3 DNA: TGCAGTGCTAGAGATTGGGCGGGAGGATTGGACATTCAGTACTTC
J gene: TRBJ1-1; CDR3 length: 15; clone size: few; V gene: TRBV20-1; D gene: NA; CDR3 protein: CSARDLQGDGTEAFF; CDR3 DNA: TGCAGTGCTAGAGATCTACAGGGCGACGGCACTGAAGCTTTCTTT
J gene: TRBJ2-7; CDR3 length: 14; clone size: few; V gene: TRBV20-1; D gene: NA; CDR3 protein: CSARDQAGTYEQYF; CDR3 DNA: TGCAGTGCTAGAGATCAGGCCGGTACCTACGAGCAGTACTTC
J gene: TRBJ2-3; CDR3 length: 15; clone size: few; V gene: TRBV20-1; D gene: TRBD2; CDR3 protein: CSARYSGRGTDTQYF; CDR3 DNA: TGCAGTGCTAGATATAGCGGGAGAGGAACAGATACGCAGTATTTT
J gene: TRBJ2-1; CDR3 length: 16; clone size: once; V gene: TRBV5-1; D gene: TRBD2; CDR3 protein: CASSLVSNSGGNEQFF; CDR3 DNA: TGCGCCAGCAGCTTGGTTTCGAATAGCGGGGGCAATGAGCAGTTCTTC